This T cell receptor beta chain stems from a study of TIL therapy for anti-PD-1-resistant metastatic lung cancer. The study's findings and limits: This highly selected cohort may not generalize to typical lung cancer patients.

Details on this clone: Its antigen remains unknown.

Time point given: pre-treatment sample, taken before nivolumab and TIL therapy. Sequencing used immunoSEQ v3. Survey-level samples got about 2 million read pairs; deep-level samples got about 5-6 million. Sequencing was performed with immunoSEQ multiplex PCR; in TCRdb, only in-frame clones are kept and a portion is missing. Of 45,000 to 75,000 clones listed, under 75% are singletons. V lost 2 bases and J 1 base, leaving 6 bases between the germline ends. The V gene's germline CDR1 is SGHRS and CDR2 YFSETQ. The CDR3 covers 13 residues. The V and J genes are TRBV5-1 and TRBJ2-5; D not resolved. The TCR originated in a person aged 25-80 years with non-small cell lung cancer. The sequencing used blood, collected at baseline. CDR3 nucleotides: TGCGCCAGCAGCTTCATACCCCAAGAGACCCAGTACTTC. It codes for CASSFIPQETQYF.